A single TCR beta chain is shown here with its context. A case of COVID-19 had been met by exposed participants within 2 weeks before study entry. This specimen belongs to a study of blood T cell repertoires in COVID-19. In the source study's methods: How many nucleated cells were present was estimated from reference gene primer amplification. The repertoire was sequenced with immunoSEQ multiplex PCR; TCRdb's copy has only in-frame clones and lacks some. That table gives V, J and clone size, and the DNA gave D and trimming. This sample has 350,000 to 450,000 clones, with roughly 88% found just once. The CDR3 contains 18 residues. Looked up from germline, CDR1 is SSHAT and CDR2 is FNYEAQ (reference sequence). Trimming cost V 1 base and J 1 base; bases outside gene matches: 11.

The receptor was isolated from a woman aged 18-35 years who had been exposed to COVID-19. V usage is TRBV7-7 and J usage is TRBJ2-7; 9 bases agree with TRBD1. Sequencing used PBMCs or T cells enriched from blood (not recorded which). The chain's CDR3 is CASSLGPYGTGTSYEQYF. The DNA for the CDR3 is TGTGCCAGCAGCTTAGGCCCCTACGGGACAGGGACTTCCTACGAGCAGTACTTC.